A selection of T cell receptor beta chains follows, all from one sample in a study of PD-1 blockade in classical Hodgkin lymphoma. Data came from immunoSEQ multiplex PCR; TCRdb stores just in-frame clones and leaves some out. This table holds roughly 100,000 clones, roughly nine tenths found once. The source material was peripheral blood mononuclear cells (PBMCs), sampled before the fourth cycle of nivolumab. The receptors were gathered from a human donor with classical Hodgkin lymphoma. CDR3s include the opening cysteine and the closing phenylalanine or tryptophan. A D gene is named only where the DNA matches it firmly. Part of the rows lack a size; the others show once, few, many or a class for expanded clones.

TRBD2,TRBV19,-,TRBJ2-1,TGTGCCAGTAGTATTTGGGGACTAGGACGGGATGAGCCCTACAATGAGCAGTTCTTC,CASSIWGLGRDEPYNEQFF
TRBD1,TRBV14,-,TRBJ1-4,TGTGCCAGCAGCCGCTTCAGGGACAGCCTAACAACTAATGAAAAACTGTTTTTT,CASSRFRDSLTTNEKLFF
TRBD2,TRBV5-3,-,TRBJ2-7,TGTGCCAGAAGCTTGGGAGCCGGACTAGCCCCCTTAGCGCCCTACGAGCAGTACTTC,CARSLGAGLAPLAPYEQYF
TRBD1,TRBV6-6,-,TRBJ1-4,TGTGCCAGCAGTACGGGACAGACCATTACTAATGAAAAACTGTTTTTT,CASSTGQTITNEKLFF
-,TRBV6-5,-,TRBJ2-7,TGTGCCAGCAGTTACACCAGTGGTACCTACGAGCAGTACTTC,CASSYTSGTYEQYF
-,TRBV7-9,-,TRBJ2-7,TGTGCCAGCAGTTTCATGGGGGGCGAGCAGTACTTC,CASSFMGGEQYF
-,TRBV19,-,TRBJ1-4,TGTGCCAGTAGTACCCCGTCAGGGTATGAAAAACTGTTTTTT,CASSTPSGYEKLFF
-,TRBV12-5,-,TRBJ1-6,TGTGCTAGTGGTTTCGACTCCACCTATAATTCACCCCTCCACTTT,CASGFDSTYNSPLHF
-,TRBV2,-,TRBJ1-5,TGTGCCAGCAGTGAAGTAGGGGGTTTGGCAAATCAGCCCCAGCATTTT,CASSEVGGLANQPQHF
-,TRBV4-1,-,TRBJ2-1,TGCGCCAGCAGCCCGGGACTCGGCTACAATGAGCAGTTCTTC,CASSPGLGYNEQFF
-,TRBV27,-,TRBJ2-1,TGTGCCACCCGGTGGGGCAATGAGCAGTTCTTC,CATRWGNEQFF
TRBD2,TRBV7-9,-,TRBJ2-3,TGTGCCAGCAGACCCTTAGCGGGAGACCCGACAGATACGCAGTATTTT,CASRPLAGDPTDTQYF
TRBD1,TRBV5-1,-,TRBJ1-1,TGCGCCAGCAGCTTTGGGACAGAGAACACTGAAGCTTTCTTT,CASSFGTENTEAFF
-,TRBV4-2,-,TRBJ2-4,TGTGCCAGCAGCCAAGACAGGGCCAAAAACATTCAGTACTTC,CASSQDRAKNIQYF
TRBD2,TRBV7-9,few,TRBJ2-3,TGTGCCAGCAGCTTAACCAGCGGGATGGGCACAGATACGCAGTATTTT,CASSLTSGMGTDTQYF
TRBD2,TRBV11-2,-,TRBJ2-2,TGTGCCAGCAGCACCTACGGACTAGCGGGAGCAGGCGGGGAGCTGTTTTTT,CASSTYGLAGAGGELFF
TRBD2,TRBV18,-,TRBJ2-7,TGTGCCAGCTCGCCTCCAACTAGCGGGAGTAGCGAGCAGTACTTC,CASSPPTSGSSEQYF
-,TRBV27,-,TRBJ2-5,TGTGCCAGCAGTTTTGGCGGAGCGTACCAAGAGACCCAGTACTTC,CASSFGGAYQETQYF
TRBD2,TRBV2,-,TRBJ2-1,TGTGCCGGAGGGACTAGCGGGAGCGGGAATGAGCAGTTCTTC,CAGGTSGSGNEQFF
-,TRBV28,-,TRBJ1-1,TGTGCCAGCAGTTTAGGTGGGCAGCCGACAGCTTTCTTT,CASSLGGQPTAFF
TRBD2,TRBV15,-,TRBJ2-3,TGTGCCACCAGCAGCGGGACTAGCGGGAGTACGCAGTATTTT,CATSSGTSGSTQYF
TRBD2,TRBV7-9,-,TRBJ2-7,TGTGCCAGCAGCAGCACTAGCGGGAAGTACGAGCAGTACTTC,CASSSTSGKYEQYF
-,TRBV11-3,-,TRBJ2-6,TGTGCCAGCAGCGCCTCAGGGTTAGCTGGGGCCAACGTCCTGACTTTC,CASSASGLAGANVLTF
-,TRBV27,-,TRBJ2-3,TGTGCCAGCAGTTCAAAGAAATTTGCGCAGTATTTT,CASSSKKFAQYF
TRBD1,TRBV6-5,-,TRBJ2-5,TGTGCCAGCAGTTACTCGGACAGGGAGGAGGAGACCCAGTACTTC,CASSYSDREEETQYF
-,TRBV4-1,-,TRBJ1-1,TGCGCCAGCAGCGTACGGGACCGAACATTTGTCATGAACACTGAAGCTTTCTTT,CASSVRDRTFVMNTEAFF
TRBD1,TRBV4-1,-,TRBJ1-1,TGCGCCAGCAGCCAATCTACAGGGGGCGGCACTGAAGCTTTCTTT,CASSQSTGGGTEAFF
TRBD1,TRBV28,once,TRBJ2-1,TGTGCCAGCAGCCTTGGGACAGGGACCTACAATGAGCAGTTCTTC,CASSLGTGTYNEQFF
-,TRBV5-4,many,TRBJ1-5,TGTGCCAGCAGCTCTGGCGCAGGGAGCCCTCAGCCCCAGCATTTT,CASSSGAGSPQPQHF
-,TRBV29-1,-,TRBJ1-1,TGCAGCGTTGATCCATACTACAGGGAGATGAACACTGAAGCTTTCTTT,CSVDPYYREMNTEAFF
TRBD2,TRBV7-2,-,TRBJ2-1,TGTGCCAGCAGCGCGACTAGCGGCCCATTCAATGAGCAGTTCTTC,CASSATSGPFNEQFF
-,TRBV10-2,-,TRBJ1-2,TGCGCCAGCAGGTCAGGACGGACTAACTATGGCTACACCTTC,CASRSGRTNYGYTF
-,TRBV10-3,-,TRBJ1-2,TGTGCCATCAGTGAGCCGGGACACGTTAACTATGGCTACACCTTC,CAISEPGHVNYGYTF
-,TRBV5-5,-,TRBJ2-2,TGTGCCAGCAGCTTGGTAGCGGCCAACACCGGGGAGCTGTTTTTT,CASSLVAANTGELFF
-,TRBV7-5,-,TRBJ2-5,TGTGTCAGAAGCCGTACAGTACAGGGAACTGGAGAGACCCAGTACTTC,CVRSRTVQGTGETQYF
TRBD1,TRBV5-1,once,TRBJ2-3,TGCGCCAGCAGCAGGGACAGGGGCACAGATACGCAGTATTTT,CASSRDRGTDTQYF
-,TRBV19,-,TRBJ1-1,TGTGCCAGTAGTGTAGGGGCCGTGAACACTGAAGCTTTCTTT,CASSVGAVNTEAFF
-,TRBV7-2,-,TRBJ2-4,TGTGCCAGCAGCTTCCCAGGGGCAGTAAACATTCAGTACTTC,CASSFPGAVNIQYF
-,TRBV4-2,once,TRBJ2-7,TGTGCCAGCAGCTCCGGTGGTGCCGCTGCCGAGCAGTACTTC,CASSSGGAAAEQYF
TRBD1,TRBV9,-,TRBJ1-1,TGTGCCAGCAGCGCCCGGACAGGAAAAACTGAAGCTTTCTTT,CASSARTGKTEAFF